This TCR beta chain appears in the sequencing data of a study of T-cell reconstitution after alpha-beta-depleted transplantation in children listed by TCRdb under 2016. Study-wide context: Using TCR repertoire profiling, the study quantitatively followed how T-cell immune reconstitution unfolded in children after TCRalphabeta/CD19-depleted allogeneic hematopoietic cell transplantation.

This specimen's treatment or condition label, interpreted: allogeneic hematopoietic cell transplantation with graft depleted of TCRalphabeta T cells and CD19 B cells. Transplant recipients were children who received TCRalphabeta/CD19-depleted allogeneic hematopoietic cell grafts. This clonotype was detected a few times. Its antigen has not been determined. The input lacks base qualities; no much larger clone sits a single base away. Library preparation employed PCR. Sequencing used an Illumina HiSeq 2500. To normalize quantification of the TCRbeta repertoire, the TCR libraries were built with molecular barcoding that relied on unique molecular identifiers. Using fastp at Q25 and MiXCR, TCRdb reprocessed the public reads and kept productive beta chains. Here each entry gathers all rows of one CDR3 protein and keeps the most common genes and DNA. A total of about a million distinct CDR3 sequences appear in this sample, around 30% of them only once. In total, the top ten clones hold about 28% of the sample.

The germline V gene (reference sequence) provides CDR1 SGHKS and CDR2 YYEKEE. From its cysteine to its phenylalanine, the CDR3 spans 16 amino acids. The CDR3 DNA has 48 bases and is translated from base 1. V gives up 2 bases and J gives up 2 bases, and the segment between their germline ends measures 17 bases. Overall study outcomes, separate from this receptor: The apparently early alphabetaT-cell count recovery about two months after transplant was reportedly dependent on only several hundred rapidly expanded clones derived from non-depleted graft cells. Hyperexpanded clone frequencies declined over subsequent months; after one year, T-cell counts and TCRbeta diversity were mostly attributed to newly produced T cells. The high TCRbeta diversity at day 60 in some patients was ascribed to recipient T cells and intrathymic progenitors that had survived conditioning.

This chain is built from TRBV5-5 and TRBJ2-7; the D gene assignment is ambiguous. This TCR derives from a boy younger than two who had a stem cell transplant for SCID, so the T cells may come from the graft donor. Sample: PBMCs, mostly from graft donor cells, taken 360 days after TCRalphabeta/CD19-depleted stem cell transplant. The bases are TGTGCCAGCAGCTTTTCCCCGGGTAAGGCCCCCTACGAGCAGTACTTC. This translates into CASSFSPGKAPYEQYF.